A single sample gave rise to the 13 T cell receptor beta chains below, sequenced in a study of T-cell reconstitution after alpha-beta-depleted transplantation in children (dated by TCRdb to 2016 to 2017). Libraries came from PCR. This sample was sequenced with an Illumina HiSeq 2500. To normalize quantification of the TCRbeta repertoire, the TCR libraries were built with molecular barcoding that relied on unique molecular identifiers. In-frame beta chains were kept once TCRdb had trimmed the public reads at Q25 with fastp and called clones with MiXCR. All rows with the same CDR3 protein become a single entry with the most common DNA and genes. The table for this sample lists about 980,000 distinct CDR3 sequences; about 26% of them were counted only once. The ten largest clones capture 25% to 35% of the sample. Read against the paper, the sample's treatment or condition label means: allogeneic hematopoietic cell transplantation with graft depleted of TCRalphabeta T cells and CD19 B cells.

This sample comprised PBMCs, mostly from graft donor cells, obtained 360 days after TCRalphabeta/CD19-depleted stem cell transplant. These receptors all come from a boy younger than two who had a stem cell transplant for SCID, so the T cells may come from the graft donor.

This clonotype was counted only a few times. This chain links TRBV6-2 or TRBV6-3 with TRBJ2-7; perhaps D is TRBD1 or TRBD2 (5 bases each). Trimming removed 6 bases at V and 3 bases at J, with 18 bases between. The germline CDR1 and CDR2 sequences are MNHEY and SVGEGT. The CDR3 loop spans 15 amino acids. CDR3 amino acids: CASRQPTGEGYEQYF. CDR3 nucleotide sequence: TGTGCCAGCAGACAACCCACAGGAGAGGGCTACGAGCAGTACTTC.

In its sample, this clonotype was seen a few times. CDR3 loop: CASSFRDTFYEQYF. The DNA of the CDR3 is TGTGCCAGCAGCTTCCGGGACACCTTCTACGAGCAGTACTTC. This sequence joins TRBV5-5 and TRBJ2-7, with D perhaps TRBD1 (6 bases). The CDR3 contains 14 residues. Germline lookup yields CDR1 SGHKS and CDR2 YYEKEE (reference sequence). V was cut by 2 bases and J by 3 bases, with 12 bases left in between.

The chain combines TRBV4-1 with TRBJ1-1; weak D call: TRBD1 (5 bases). The V end was cut by 1 base, the J end by 5 bases, with 20 bases between. The germline gives CDR1 MGHRA, CDR2 YSYEKL. CDR3 length equals 17 residues. CDR3: CASSQGAGWGGVTEAFF. DNA for the CDR3: TGCGCCAGCAGCCAAGGGGCGGGATGGGGCGGGGTGACTGAAGCTTTCTTT.

The genes are TRBV20-1 and TRBJ1-5, with 8 bases identical to TRBD1. CDR3 length equals 13 residues. With V trimmed by 5 bases and J by 8 bases, 8 bases remained unmatched. Germline CDR1 and CDR2: DFQATT and SNEGSKA (reference sequence). CDR3 sequence (DNA): TGCAGTGCTTTGGCAGGGGGCACGGAGCCCCAGCATTTT. Amino acid sequence: CSALAGGTEPQHF.

In its sample, this clonotype was seen a few times. V is TRBV9 and J is TRBJ2-1; D may be TRBD2 (6 bases). Trimming took 0 bases from V and 10 from J, leaving 14 bases between them. Germline V gene sequence: CDR1 SGDLS, CDR2 YYNGEE. This CDR3 spans 14 amino acids. CDR3 DNA sequence: TGTGCCAGCAGCGTAGGACCCAGTGGGGGGGAGCAGTTCTTC. It specifies CASSVGPSGGEQFF.

This clonotype occurred a few times. The chain carries TRBV5-6 and TRBJ2-1, with D tentatively TRBD2 (5 bases). Trimming left V 4 bases short and J 4 bases short, with 24 bases between. The CDR3 contains 18 residues. Germline CDR1 SGHDT, CDR2 YYEEEE. CDR3 sequence reads: CASSPLGGPYFPYNEQFF. DNA of the CDR3: TGTGCCAGCAGCCCCCTCGGAGGCCCCTACTTTCCTTACAATGAGCAGTTCTTC.

There are a few counts of this clonotype. The chain has TRBV9 and TRBJ2-3; D uncertain. Germline V lookup: CDR1 SGDLS, CDR2 YYNGEE. The CDR3 has 15 residues. The V and J ends lost 0 bases and 4 bases respectively, with 12 bases between them. The CDR3 DNA is TGTGCCAGCAGCGTAGACGTGACGACGGCAGATACGCAGTATTTT. Translation: CASSVDVTTADTQYF.

The rearrangement uses TRBV15 and TRBJ2-6, with TRBD1 matching over 9 bases. With V trimmed by 1 base and J by 1 base, 11 bases remained unmatched. The CDR3 consists of 20 residues. The germline gives CDR1 LNHNV, CDR2 YYDKDF (reference sequence). Here the CDR3 reads CATSRARKGQGASGANVLTF. The CDR3 bases are TGTGCCACCAGCAGAGCCCGGAAGGGACAGGGAGCATCTGGGGCCAACGTCCTGACTTTC.

There are a few counts of this clonotype. The CDR3 DNA reads as TGTGCCAGCAGTTTAGCGCGGCTCCATGAGCAGTTCTTC. Its protein product is CASSLARLHEQFF. V is TRBV12-3 or TRBV12-4 and J is TRBJ2-1; D unresolved. The ends were cut back, 0 bases at V and 8 bases at J, with 8 bases in the middle. The CDR3 consists of 13 residues.

This chain connects TRBV20-1 to TRBJ2-3; TRBD1 aligns across 9 bases. The CDR3 has 16 amino acids. Per germline, CDR1 DFQATT and CDR2 SNEGSKA (reference sequence). The ends lost 6 bases at V and 2 bases at J; junction bases unmatched: 12. The CDR3 sequence is CSASRPGQGFTDTQYF. In nucleotides, the CDR3 is TGCAGTGCCTCCCGCCCGGGACAGGGCTTCACAGATACGCAGTATTTT.

The CDR3 reads CASSLARGGGNTQYF. The CDR3 coding sequence is TGTGCCAGCAGCTTAGCCAGGGGGGGTGGGAATACGCAGTATTTT. The chain joins TRBV11-2 to TRBJ2-3; D assignment may be TRBD1 or TRBD2 (7 bases each). Trimming stripped 1 base from V and 7 bases from J, with 15 bases between. CDR1 and CDR2 from the germline V gene are SGHAT and FQNNGV. The CDR3 is made up of 15 amino acids.

The genes are TRBV3-1 and TRBJ2-1; D could derive from TRBD1 or TRBD2 (5 bases each). The ends were cut back, 4 bases at V and 0 bases at J, with 16 bases in the middle. This CDR3 has 17 amino acids. In germline, CDR1 is LGHDT, CDR2 YNNKEL (reference sequence). CDR3 DNA sequence: TGTGCCAGCAGCCCCACGCTGTGGGGGAGCTCCTACAATGAGCAGTTCTTC. Its translation is CASSPTLWGSSYNEQFF.

The CDR3 loop reads CASSPTAGISTDTQYF. The CDR3 DNA is TGTGCCAGCAGCCCGACCGCAGGGATAAGCACAGATACGCAGTATTTT. The J gene is TRBJ2-3, the V gene TRBV28; D perhaps matches TRBD1 (5 bases). Germline values: CDR1 MDHEN, CDR2 SYDVKM. The ends were cut back, 6 bases at V and 0 bases at J, with 16 bases in the middle. The CDR3 is 16 residues long.